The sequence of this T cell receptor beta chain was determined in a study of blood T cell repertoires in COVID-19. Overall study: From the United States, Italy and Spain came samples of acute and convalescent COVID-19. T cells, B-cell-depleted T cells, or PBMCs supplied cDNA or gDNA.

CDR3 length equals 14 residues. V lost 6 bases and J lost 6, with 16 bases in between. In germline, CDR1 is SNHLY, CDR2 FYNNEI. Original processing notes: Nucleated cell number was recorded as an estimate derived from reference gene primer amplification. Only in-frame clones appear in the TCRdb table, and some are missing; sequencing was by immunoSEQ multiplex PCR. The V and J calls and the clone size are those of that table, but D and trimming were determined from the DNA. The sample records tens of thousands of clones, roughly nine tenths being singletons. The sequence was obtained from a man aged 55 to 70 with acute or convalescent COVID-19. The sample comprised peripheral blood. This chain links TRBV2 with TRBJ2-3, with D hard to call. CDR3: CASSFDRVRDTQYF. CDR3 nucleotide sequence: TGTGCCAGCAGCTTTGATCGAGTTCGGGATACGCAGTATTTT.